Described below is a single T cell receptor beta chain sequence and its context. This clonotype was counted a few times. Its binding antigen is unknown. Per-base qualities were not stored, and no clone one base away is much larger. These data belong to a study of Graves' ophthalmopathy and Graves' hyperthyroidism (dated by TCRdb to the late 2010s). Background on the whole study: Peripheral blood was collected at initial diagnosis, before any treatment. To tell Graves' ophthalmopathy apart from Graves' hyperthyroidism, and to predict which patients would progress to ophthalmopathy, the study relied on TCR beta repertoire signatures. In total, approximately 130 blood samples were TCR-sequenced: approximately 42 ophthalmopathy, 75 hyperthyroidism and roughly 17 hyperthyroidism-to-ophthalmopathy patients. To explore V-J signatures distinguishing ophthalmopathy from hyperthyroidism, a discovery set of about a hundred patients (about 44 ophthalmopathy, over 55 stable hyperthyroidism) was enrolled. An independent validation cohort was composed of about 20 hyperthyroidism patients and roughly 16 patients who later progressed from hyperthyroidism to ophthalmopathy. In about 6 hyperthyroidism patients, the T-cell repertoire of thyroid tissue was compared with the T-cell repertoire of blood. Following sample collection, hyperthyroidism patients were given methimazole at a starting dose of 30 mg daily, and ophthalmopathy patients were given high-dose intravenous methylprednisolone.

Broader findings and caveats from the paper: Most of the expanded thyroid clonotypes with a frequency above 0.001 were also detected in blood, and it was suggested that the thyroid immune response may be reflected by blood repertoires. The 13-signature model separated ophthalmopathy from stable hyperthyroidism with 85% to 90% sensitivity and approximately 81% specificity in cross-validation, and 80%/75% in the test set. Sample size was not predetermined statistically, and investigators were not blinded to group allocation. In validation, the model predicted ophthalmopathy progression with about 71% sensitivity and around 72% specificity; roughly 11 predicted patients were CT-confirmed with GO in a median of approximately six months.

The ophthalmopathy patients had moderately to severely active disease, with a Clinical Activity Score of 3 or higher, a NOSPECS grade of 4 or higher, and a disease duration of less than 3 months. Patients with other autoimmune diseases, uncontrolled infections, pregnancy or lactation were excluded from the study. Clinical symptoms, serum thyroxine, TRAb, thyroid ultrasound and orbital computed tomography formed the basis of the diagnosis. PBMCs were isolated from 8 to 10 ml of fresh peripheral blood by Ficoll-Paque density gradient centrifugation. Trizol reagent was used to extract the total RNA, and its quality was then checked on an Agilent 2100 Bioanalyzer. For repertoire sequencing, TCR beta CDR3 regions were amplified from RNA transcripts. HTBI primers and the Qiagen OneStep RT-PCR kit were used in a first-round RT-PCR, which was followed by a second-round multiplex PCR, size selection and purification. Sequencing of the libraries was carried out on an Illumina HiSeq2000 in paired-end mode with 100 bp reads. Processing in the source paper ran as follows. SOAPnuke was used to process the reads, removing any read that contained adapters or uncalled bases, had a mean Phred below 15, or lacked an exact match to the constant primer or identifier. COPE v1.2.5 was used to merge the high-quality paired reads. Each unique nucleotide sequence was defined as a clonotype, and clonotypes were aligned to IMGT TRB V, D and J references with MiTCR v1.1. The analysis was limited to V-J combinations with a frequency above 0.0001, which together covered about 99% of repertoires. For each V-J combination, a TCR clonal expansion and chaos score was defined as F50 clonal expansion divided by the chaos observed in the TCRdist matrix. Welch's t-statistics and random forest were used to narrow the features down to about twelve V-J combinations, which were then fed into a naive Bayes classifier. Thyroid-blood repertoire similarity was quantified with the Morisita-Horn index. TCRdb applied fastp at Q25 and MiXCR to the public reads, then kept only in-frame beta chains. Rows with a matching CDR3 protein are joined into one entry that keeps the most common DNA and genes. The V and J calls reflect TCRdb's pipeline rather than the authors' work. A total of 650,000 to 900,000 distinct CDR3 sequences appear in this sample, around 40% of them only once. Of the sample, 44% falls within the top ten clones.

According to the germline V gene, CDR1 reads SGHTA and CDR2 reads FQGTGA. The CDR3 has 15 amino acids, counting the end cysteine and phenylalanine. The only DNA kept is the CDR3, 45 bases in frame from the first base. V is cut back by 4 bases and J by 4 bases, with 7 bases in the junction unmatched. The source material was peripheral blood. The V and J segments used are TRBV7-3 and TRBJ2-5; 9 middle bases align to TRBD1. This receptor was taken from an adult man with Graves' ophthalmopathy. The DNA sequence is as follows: TGTGCCAGCAGCTCCAGGGACAGGGATGGAGAGACCCAGTACTTC. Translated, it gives CASSSRDRDGETQYF.